The source of this T cell receptor beta chain is a study of blood T cell repertoires in COVID-19. Study context: Spain, Italy and the United States supplied samples that represented acute and convalescent COVID-19.

Study members were between about 18 and 95 years old and lived in fewer than 30 US regions. Recovery meant two consecutive negative NP/OP PCR tests, professional clearance, or resolved symptoms. The authors' processing: Cell counts per sample came from amplifying reference gene primers. Repertoires were generated with immunoSEQ multiplex PCR, while TCRdb's copy carries only in-frame clones and drops some. The V and J calls and clone size are taken from that table; D and trimming were inferred from the DNA. The sample lists under 150,000 clones, 65% to 90% occurring once. This CDR3 region has 15 residues. The V gene's germline CDR1 is SGHDN and CDR2 FVKESK. V lost 1 base, J lost 7 bases, and 11 bases lay in between.

The chain joins TRBV14 to TRBJ1-6, with a possible D match to TRBD1 (5 bases). The sequence came from a woman aged 50 to 65 who had recovered from COVID-19. The sample consisted of PBMCs or T cells enriched from blood (not recorded which). CDR3: CASSQVWQGNSPLHF. Written as DNA, the CDR3 is TGTGCCAGCAGCCAAGTATGGCAGGGAAATTCACCCCTCCACTTT.